One and the same sample provided the 31 T cell receptor beta chains below, sequenced in a study of T cell repertoires in cytomegalovirus infection. MiXCR, run by TCRdb on the reads, gives a single entry per CDR3 protein. The sample shows approximately 600,000 distinct CDR3 sequences, around two fifths of them seen only once. No antigens are known for them. The sequencing used cultured PBMCs, collected from culture after CMV antigen stimulation. These receptors originate from a human donor in good health (CMV status not recorded). Some clones in this sample may be carry-over from other donors' samples.

This sequence joins TRBV20-1 and TRBJ2-5; D remains ambiguous. The CDR3 extends over 14 amino acids. CDR1 and CDR2 from the germline V gene are DFQATT and SNEGSKA (reference sequence). V was cut by 6 bases and J by 0 bases, with 14 bases left in between. CDR3 DNA sequence: TGCAGTGCGCCCCGGACGGCCGACCAAGAGACCCAGTACTTC. Translating it yields CSAPRTADQETQYF.

The chain is built from TRBV18 and TRBJ2-1; D is undetermined. Looked up from germline, CDR1 is KGHSH and CDR2 is LQKENI. V dropped 6 bases and J dropped 13 bases, with 16 bases sitting between them. This CDR3 has 12 amino acids. The CDR3 reads CASSPTDGGQFF. CDR3 DNA: TGTGCCAGCTCTCCCACGGACGGCGGACAGTTCTTC.

The chain links TRBV7-6 to TRBJ2-5; 7 bases agree with TRBD1. Germline CDR1 and CDR2: SGHVS and FNYEAQ. The CDR3 is made up of 15 amino acids. J gave up 6 bases and V 7 bases, and 14 bases lay outside the gene matches. The CDR3 DNA is TGTGCCAGCACCGACCGGGACAGAAGTTATCAGACCCAGTACTTC. Translated, it gives CASTDRDRSYQTQYF. Filled out from reference TRBV7-6 and TRBJ2-5, the complete variable domain reads GAGVSQSPRYKVTKRGQDVALRCDPISGHVSLYWYRQALGQGPEFLTYFNYEAQQDKSGLPNDRFSAERPEGSISTLTIQRTEQRDSAMYRCASTDRDRSYQTQYFGPGTRLLVL.

A few counts support this clonotype. This chain connects TRBV7-9 to TRBJ2-2, with D possibly TRBD1 on 5 matching bases. CDR3 size: 17 residues. V was shortened by 5 bases and J by 0 bases, with 16 bases between the two germline ends. Germline V gene sequence: CDR1 SEHNR, CDR2 FQNEAQ (reference sequence). The CDR3 here is CASSLDSQQPNTGELFF. CDR3 in DNA: TGTGCCAGCAGCCTAGACAGCCAGCAGCCGAACACCGGGGAGCTGTTTTTT.

In DNA, the CDR3 is TGTGCCAGCAGTTACCGGACAGGGTGGGGGACTTACTACAATGAGCAGTTCTTC. It yields the protein CASSYRTGWGTYYNEQFF. The V gene is TRBV6-2 or TRBV6-3, the J gene TRBJ2-1, with 8 bases identical to TRBD1. V lost 2 bases, J lost 3 bases, and 12 bases stayed unmatched. Germline CDR1 MNHEY, CDR2 SVGEGT. CDR3 length equals 18 residues.

The chain has TRBV5-4 and TRBJ1-3; D might be TRBD1 (6 bases). V was clipped by 3 bases and J by 0 bases, with 13 bases between them. This CDR3 contains 16 residues. Germline V gene sequence: CDR1 SGHNT, CDR2 YYREEE (reference sequence). The CDR3 DNA reads as TGTGCCAGCAGCTCCGAGGACAGCTTCTCTGGAAACACCATATATTTT. It specifies CASSSEDSFSGNTIYF.

The gene calls are TRBV20-1 and TRBJ1-5; no definite D call. The ends were cut back, 1 base at V and 0 bases at J, with 10 bases in the middle. The CDR3 contains 15 residues. Germline CDR1 DFQATT, CDR2 SNEGSKA (reference sequence). The chain's CDR3 is CSARAGVNSNQPQHF. In DNA form, the CDR3 reads TGCAGTGCTAGAGCCGGCGTTAATAGCAATCAGCCCCAGCATTTT.

The table lists this clonotype with a few counts. This sequence joins TRBV7-6 and TRBJ2-3; TRBD1 or TRBD2 may be the D gene (5 bases each). The CDR3 has 16 amino acids. CDR1 is SGHVS, CDR2 FNYEAQ, per germline. V dropped 3 bases and J dropped 5 bases, with 18 bases sitting between them. The DNA for the CDR3 is TGTGCCAGCAGCTTCGGTTCCAAAGAGAGGGGAGATACGCAGTATTTT. Translation: CASSFGSKERGDTQYF.

This chain uses TRBV20-1 with TRBJ1-1; tentative D call: TRBD1 (5 bases). The CDR3 has 14 amino acids. Trimming cost V 5 bases and J 5 bases, with 18 bases left between them. The V gene's germline CDR1 is DFQATT and CDR2 SNEGSKA (reference sequence). In DNA form, the CDR3 reads TGCAGTGCTCTGCCCGGGCCCCGGGGGACTGAAGCTTTCTTT. Protein product: CSALPGPRGTEAFF.

This chain joins TRBV7-4 and TRBJ1-2; D remains unclear. This CDR3 region has 14 residues. V shed 1 base and J shed 9 bases, with 15 bases lying between them. Germline CDR1 and CDR2: SGHVT and SQSDAQ. The CDR3 is CASSLEKTSDSYTF. CDR3 DNA sequence: TGTGCCAGCAGCTTAGAGAAGACATCGGATAGCTACACCTTC.

This clonotype has only a few counts. The chain combines TRBV11-2 with TRBJ1-3, with D possibly matching TRBD1 (5 bases). V dropped 4 bases and J dropped 2 bases, with 21 bases sitting between them. From germline, CDR1 is SGHAT and CDR2 FQNNGV. The CDR3 contains 18 residues. DNA of the CDR3: TGTGCCAGCAGCTCCTTCCTTTTCAGGGAGCCTACTGGAAACACCATATATTTT. Its translation: CASSSFLFREPTGNTIYF.

The gene calls are TRBV24-1 and TRBJ2-3; D possibly matches TRBD1 or TRBD2 (5 bases each). The CDR3 loop spans 16 amino acids. Between the trimmed V and J ends, which lost 4 bases and 2 bases, there was a span of 15 bases. The germline gives CDR1 KGHDR, CDR2 SFDVKD. CDR3 bases: TGTGCCACCAGTGACCCGATTTCGGGGCACACAGATACGCAGTATTTT. This gives the protein CATSDPISGHTDTQYF.

This clonotype has at least ten counts. The V call is TRBV7-2, the J call TRBJ2-2, with 8 bases matching TRBD2. CDR3 length equals 17 residues. J was trimmed by 4 bases and V by 1 base; bases with no gene match: 8. Germline CDR1 and CDR2: SGHTA and FQGNSA. Here the CDR3 DNA reads TGTGCCAGCAGCTTAGTGGTACTAGCGGAGACCACCGGGGAGCTGTTTTTT. Translating it yields CASSLVVLAETTGELFF.

This clonotype was observed many times. The rearrangement links TRBV7-2 to TRBJ2-5, with 12 bases identical to TRBD2. Germline V gene data show CDR1 as SGHTA and CDR2 as FQGNSA. This CDR3 is 15 amino acids long. V trimming: 5 bases; J trimming: 4 bases; junction bases outside the gene matches: 5. Here the CDR3 reads CASSIQTSGGETQYF. The CDR3 nucleotides read TGTGCCAGCAGCATACAGACTAGCGGGGGAGAGACCCAGTACTTC.

V is TRBV7-6 and J is TRBJ2-1; 9 bases line up with TRBD2. The V segment lost 4 bases and the J segment 8 bases; nucleotides outside the gene matches: 12. This CDR3 comprises 16 residues. Germline V gene sequence: CDR1 SGHVS, CDR2 FNYEAQ. This CDR3 is CASSSREGRGGYEQFF. CDR3 coding DNA: TGTGCCAGCAGCTCACGGGAGGGGCGGGGGGGGTATGAGCAGTTCTTC.

This clonotype was detected a few times. The CDR3 loop reads CASSLKSGGTGELFF. CDR3 nucleotides: TGTGCCAGCAGCTTAAAGTCCGGGGGTACCGGGGAGCTGTTTTTT. The chain combines TRBV7-2 with TRBJ2-2; possible D gene TRBD2, 6 bases. V lost 2 bases to trimming and J lost 5 bases, with 12 bases between them. CDR1 is SGHTA and CDR2 is FQGNSA in the germline V gene. CDR3 length: 15 residues. Together with reference TRBV7-2 and TRBJ2-2, the CDR3 gives the full variable domain: GAGVSQSPSNKVTEKGKDVELRCDPISGHTALYWYRQSLGQGLEFLIYFQGNSAPDKSGLPSDRFSAERTGGSVSTLTIQRTQQEDSAVYLCASSLKSGGTGELFFGEGSRLTVL.

The table lists this clonotype with a few counts. V usage is TRBV6-5 and J usage is TRBJ2-5; 11 bases match TRBD1. J was trimmed by 0 bases and V by 6 bases; bases with no gene match: 6. The CDR3 loop spans 16 amino acids. The germline gives CDR1 MNHEY, CDR2 SVGAGI. Here the CDR3 DNA reads TGTGCCAGCAGCTCAGGGGACAGGGGGTACCAAGAGACCCAGTACTTC. It is translated as CASSSGDRGYQETQYF.

This clonotype showed up just a few times. V gene TRBV7-2 combines with J gene TRBJ2-2; TRBD2 matches 9 bases. Germline CDR1 SGHTA, CDR2 FQGNSA. The CDR3 runs to 15 residues. V lost 3 bases and J lost 6; bases outside the gene matches: 5. CDR3 coding DNA: TGTGCCAGCAGCTTCAGGACTAGCGAGGCCGGGGAGCTGTTTTTT. It encodes CASSFRTSEAGELFF.

This chain connects TRBV2 to TRBJ2-1, with 7 bases lining up with TRBD2. CDR1 SNHLY and CDR2 FYNNEI come from the germline V gene. The CDR3 totals 14 residues. The trim removed 8 bases at V and 7 bases at J, leaving 11 bases unmatched. CDR3 nucleotides: TGTGCCAGCCACCCCGGGTCCGGGGGGAATGAGCAGTTCTTC. The encoded protein is CASHPGSGGNEQFF.

This clonotype was counted a few times. The CDR3 reads CASSFFSGTEAFF. DNA for the CDR3: TGTGCCAGCAGCTTTTTCTCCGGCACTGAAGCTTTCTTT. V and J are TRBV7-8 and TRBJ1-1, with unresolved D. Germline V lookup: CDR1 SGHVS, CDR2 FQNEAQ. V was shortened by 3 bases and J by 4 bases, with 9 bases between the two germline ends. The CDR3 loop spans 13 amino acids.

The CDR3 protein is CASSRVGRLGGDNEQFF. DNA of the CDR3: TGTGCCAGCAGCCGGGTTGGACGACTAGGGGGAGACAATGAGCAGTTCTTC. The V call is TRBV5-3, the J call TRBJ2-1, with D possibly called TRBD1 or TRBD2 (6 bases each). TRBV5-3 is sorted into the ORF group, with uncertain function. V lost 8 bases and J 5 bases, leaving 26 bases between the germline ends. This CDR3 is 17 amino acids long.

The chain employs TRBV20-1 and TRBJ1-6; 9 bases line up with TRBD1. The V gene's germline CDR1 is DFQATT and CDR2 SNEGSKA (reference sequence). The CDR3 contains 13 residues. Unmatched junction bases numbered 7, after V lost 6 bases and J lost 10 bases. The CDR3 nucleotides are TGCAGTGCCCCGGGACAGGGTGGCTCACCCCTCCACTTT. Amino acids: CSAPGQGGSPLHF.

This sequence joins TRBV7-9 and TRBJ2-7; 7 positions agree with TRBD1. This CDR3 is 13 amino acids long. Germline assignment: CDR1 SEHNR and CDR2 FQNEAQ (reference sequence). The V segment lost 4 bases and the J segment 2 bases; nucleotides outside the gene matches: 2. In DNA form, the CDR3 reads TGTGCCAGCAGCTACAGGGGTACCTACGAGCAGTACTTC. Translated, it gives CASSYRGTYEQYF.

This chain links TRBV11-2 with TRBJ1-6, with unresolved D. V lost 0 bases and J lost 5, with 8 bases in between. CDR3 length: 15 amino acids. Germline-derived CDR1 and CDR2 are SGHAT and FQNNGV. CDR3 sequence: CASSLEGPHNSPLHF. CDR3 nucleotides: TGTGCCAGCAGCTTAGAGGGCCCCCATAATTCACCCCTCCACTTT. Variable domain in full (rest from reference TRBV11-2 and TRBJ1-6): EAGVAQSPRYKIIEKRQSVAFWCNPISGHATLYWYQQILGQGPKLLIQFQNNGVVDDSQLPKDRFSAERLKGVDSTLKIQPAKLEDSAVYLCASSLEGPHNSPLHFGNGTRLTVT.

This clonotype was detected ten times or more. V usage is TRBV7-8 and J usage is TRBJ1-6; the match to TRBD1 covers 11 bases. The CDR3 consists of 15 residues. Germline CDR1 and CDR2: SGHVS and FQNEAQ. V trimming: 4 bases; J trimming: 9 bases; junction bases outside the gene matches: 5. The CDR3 bases are TGTGCCAGCAGCTCCTCGGACAGGGGGCTTTCACCCCTCCACTTT. Residues: CASSSSDRGLSPLHF.

This clonotype was detected ten times or more. The chain joins TRBV7-2 to TRBJ2-3, with TRBD1 as a possible D gene (6 bases). CDR1 and CDR2 (germline): SGHTA, FQGNSA. CDR3 length: 15 residues. Deletions cut 8 bases from V and 0 bases from J, with 15 bases between. The CDR3 sequence is CASLPQGLSTDTQYF. As DNA, the CDR3 is TGTGCCAGCCTCCCCCAGGGGCTGAGCACAGATACGCAGTATTTT.

The CDR3 reads CASRDHRVGQPQHF. In DNA form, the CDR3 reads TGTGCCAGCAGGGATCACAGGGTCGGTCAGCCCCAGCATTTT. The chain has TRBV6-6 and TRBJ1-5, with D possibly being TRBD1 (6 bases). The CDR3 extends over 14 amino acids. Germline V lookup: CDR1 MNHNY, CDR2 SVGAGI (reference sequence). Trimming removed 6 bases from V and 6 bases from J, with 15 bases in between.

V and J are TRBV4-3 and TRBJ2-7, with D unresolved. Germline V CDR1 and CDR2: LGHNA, YSLEER. The CDR3 is 14 residues long. Between the trimmed V and J ends, which lost 0 bases and 0 bases, there was a span of 6 bases. In nucleotides, the CDR3 is TGCGCCAGCAGCCAAGATGCCATCTCCTACGAGCAGTACTTC. Protein product: CASSQDAISYEQYF.

The genes are TRBV7-2 and TRBJ2-3; D perhaps matches TRBD1 (6 bases). Germline V lookup: CDR1 SGHTA, CDR2 FQGNSA. Trimming shortened V by 2 bases and J by 6 bases, and 9 bases separated the two germline ends. The CDR3 covers 13 residues. The CDR3 region is CASSLTGLDTQYF. The CDR3 coding sequence is TGTGCCAGCAGCTTAACAGGGTTGGATACGCAGTATTTT.

This clonotype was seen a single time. The chain combines TRBV6-6 with TRBJ2-1; the match to TRBD1 covers 7 bases. Germline CDR1 is MNHNY and CDR2 is SVGAGI (reference sequence). V was pared by 5 bases and J by 2 bases, with 6 bases of the junction left unmatched. The CDR3 spans 15 residues. The CDR3 protein is CASSVYRGAYNEQFF. In DNA, the CDR3 is TGTGCCAGCAGTGTCTACAGGGGAGCCTACAATGAGCAGTTCTTC.

This clonotype was recorded a few times. V usage is TRBV19 and J usage is TRBJ1-3; 7 nucleotides align to TRBD1. This CDR3 region has 16 residues. The ends lost 3 bases at V and 4 bases at J; junction bases unmatched: 9. The germline gives CDR1 LNHDA, CDR2 SQIVND (reference sequence). Here the CDR3 DNA reads TGTGCCAGTAGTATCGGACGACAGGGATCCGGAAACACCATATATTTT. Its translation: CASSIGRQGSGNTIYF.